Listed here are 22 T cell receptor beta chains from one sample, sequenced in a study of glioma-infiltrating T cells after dendritic cell vaccination. Assay: immunoSEQ multiplex PCR; the TCRdb copy retains only in-frame clones and omits some. The sample contains roughly 100,000 clones, roughly 80% of which appear only once. The specimen comprised blood, sampled before dendritic cell vaccination. Receptors originate from a human donor with glioblastoma.

In its sample, this clone was seen a few times. This chain joins TRBV5-1 and TRBJ1-1; 11 bases fit TRBD1. Germline V gene lookup returns CDR1 SGHRS and CDR2 YFSETQ. V was pared by 0 bases and J by 5 bases, with 6 bases of the junction left unmatched. The CDR3 consists of 16 residues. The CDR3 loop reads CASSLEPGTGGTEAFF. The CDR3 DNA reads TGCGCCAGCAGCTTGGAACCCGGGACAGGGGGTACTGAAGCTTTCTTT.

The V call is TRBV7-6, the J call TRBJ1-3, with D uncertain. Germline values: CDR1 SGHVS, CDR2 FNYEAQ. This CDR3 comprises 15 residues. The V and J ends lost 2 bases and 0 bases respectively, with 8 bases between them. CDR3 amino acids: CASSLLTFSGNTIYF. The CDR3 DNA follows: TGTGCCAGCAGCTTATTGACTTTCTCTGGAAACACCATATATTTT.

This clone appeared a single time. The chain combines TRBV4-1 with TRBJ2-1; TRBD2 matches at 8 bases. The CDR3 has 16 residues. With 3 bases clipped from V and 5 bases from J, the junction kept 9 bases outside the gene matches. CDR1 and CDR2 from the germline V gene are MGHRA and YSYEKL. CDR3 region: CASSQLGTRRHNEQFF. CDR3 DNA sequence: TGCGCCAGCAGCCAGCTGGGGACTAGACGGCACAATGAGCAGTTCTTC.

The J gene is TRBJ2-1, the V gene TRBV6-4, with 10 bases lining up with TRBD2. The CDR3 loop spans 15 amino acids. The germline V gene encodes CDR1 MRHNA and CDR2 SNTAGT. V shed 5 bases, J shed 3 bases, and the junction held 4 bases outside the gene matches. The CDR3 DNA sequence: TGTGCCAGCAGTACTTCTAGCGGGGGCTACAATGAGCAGTTCTTC. Translating gives CASSTSSGGYNEQFF.

This clone appeared a few times. The chain joins TRBV29-1 to TRBJ2-1; D is perhaps TRBD1 (6 bases). CDR1 is SQVTM and CDR2 is ANQGSEA in the germline V gene. Trimming removed 7 bases from V and 0 bases from J, with 13 bases in between. The CDR3 totals 14 residues. DNA of the CDR3: TGCAGCGCGTACAGGGAGAGCTCCTACAATGAGCAGTTCTTC. It yields the protein CSAYRESSYNEQFF.

The genes are TRBV11-2 and TRBJ2-1; 8 positions match TRBD2. The CDR3 runs 15 residues. The junction had 7 bases not matched to a gene; V was cut back by 3 bases and J by 6 bases. CDR1 SGHAT and CDR2 FQNNGV come from the germline V gene. CDR3 loop: CASSFLLAGSNEQFF. The CDR3, as DNA: TGTGCCAGCAGCTTTCTTCTAGCGGGCTCCAATGAGCAGTTCTTC. The variable domain in full, with the rest retrieved from reference TRBV11-2 and TRBJ2-1, is EAGVAQSPRYKIIEKRQSVAFWCNPISGHATLYWYQQILGQGPKLLIQFQNNGVVDDSQLPKDRFSAERLKGVDSTLKIQPAKLEDSAVYLCASSFLLAGSNEQFFGPGTRLTVL.

The CDR3 loop reads CAWSGGLVGEYF. CDR3 DNA sequence: TGTGCCTGGAGTGGCGGACTAGTTGGGGAGTACTTC. The V gene is TRBV30, the J gene TRBJ2-5, with 7 bases aligning to TRBD2. The CDR3 loop spans 12 amino acids. Germline V gives CDR1 GTSNPN, CDR2 SVGIG (reference sequence). J gave up 12 bases and V 1 base, and 8 bases lay outside the gene matches.

There are a few counts of this clone. The chain employs TRBV19 and TRBJ1-1, with no clear D. The germline V gene encodes CDR1 LNHDA and CDR2 SQIVND (reference sequence). Trimming took 7 bases from V and 5 from J, leaving 17 bases between them. The CDR3 runs to 14 residues. CDR3 in DNA: TGTGCCAGTACCCTATGGGAGTCGGAAACTGAAGCTTTCTTT. It yields the protein CASTLWESETEAFF.

As regards this clone: The germline gene is not matched at one end of the junction; a read error may be the cause. The rearrangement joins TRBV11-3 to TRBJ1-1, with D possibly TRBD1 on 5 matching bases. This CDR3 spans 15 amino acids. Germline V gives CDR1 SGHNT, CDR2 YENEEA. In DNA form, the CDR3 reads TGTGCCGGCAGCTTAGAGGAGGGGTTGAACACTGAAGCTTTCTTT. Translated: CAGSLEEGLNTEAFF.

The chain joins TRBV15 to TRBJ1-2; tentative D call: TRBD1 (6 bases). The CDR3 sequence is 19 residues long. In germline, CDR1 is LNHNV, CDR2 YYDKDF (reference sequence). The germline V and J ends were trimmed by 0 bases and 0 bases, with 20 bases remaining between them. CDR3 in amino acids: CATSREGRGPLLSNYGYTF. The CDR3 coding sequence is TGTGCCACCAGCAGAGAGGGCAGGGGACCTCTTCTTTCTAACTATGGCTACACCTTC.

The rearrangement links TRBV28 to TRBJ1-5; D is unresolved. This CDR3 comprises 13 residues. Per germline, CDR1 MDHEN and CDR2 SYDVKM. Trimming left V 3 bases short and J 2 bases short, with 5 bases between. CDR3 residues: CASSFEGNQPQHF. CDR3 nucleotide sequence: TGTGCCAGCAGTTTCGAGGGCAATCAGCCCCAGCATTTT.

This clone was picked up a small number of times. The V gene is TRBV5-5, the J gene TRBJ2-2; D possibly corresponds to TRBD1 (6 bases). The CDR3 has 16 residues. CDR1 is SGHKS, CDR2 YYEKEE, per germline (reference sequence). The V gene lost 4 bases and the J gene lost 6 bases, with 19 bases spanning the gap. CDR3 loop: CASSHLQGSGSGELFF. DNA for the CDR3: TGTGCCAGCAGCCACCTCCAGGGGTCAGGGTCCGGGGAGCTGTTTTTT.

The J gene is TRBJ2-5, the V gene TRBV27; a weak D match, TRBD1 (5 bases). Germline CDR1 is MNHEY and CDR2 is SMNVEV (reference sequence). This CDR3 has 14 residues. Trimming stripped 2 bases from V and 4 bases from J, with 11 bases between. The CDR3 DNA reads as TGTGCCAGCAGTTTAAAGGGGCGGTCAGAGACCCAGTACTTC. It yields the protein CASSLKGRSETQYF.

The chain links TRBV25-1 to TRBJ1-5; unclear D gene. CDR3 size: 15 residues. The germline gives CDR1 MGHDK, CDR2 SYGVNS. Trimming pared 1 base from V and 4 bases from J, leaving 11 bases between. Here the CDR3 DNA reads TGTGCCAGCAGTGAATCTCCCAGGAATAATCAGCCCCAGCATTTT. This codes for CASSESPRNNQPQHF.

V and J are TRBV10-2 and TRBJ1-1; 9 positions agree with TRBD1. This CDR3 contains 15 residues. Trimming removed 4 bases from V and 6 bases from J; junction bases left unmatched: 9. Germline values: CDR1 WSHSY, CDR2 SAAADI. The CDR3, as DNA: TGCGCCAGCAGTGCGGAACAGGGGGCTGGGGCTGAAGCTTTCTTT. Translation gives CASSAEQGAGAEAFF.

J is TRBJ2-2 and V is TRBV7-2, with unresolved D. The ends were cut back, 8 bases at V and 2 bases at J, with 12 bases in the middle. The germline CDR1 and CDR2 sequences are SGHTA and FQGNSA. This CDR3 contains 14 residues. The CDR3 loop is CASGVGRNTGELFF. The CDR3, as DNA: TGTGCCAGCGGCGTGGGCAGAAACACCGGGGAGCTGTTTTTT.

The rearrangement links TRBV7-2 to TRBJ1-6; TRBD1 agrees at 8 bases. In germline, CDR1 is SGHTA, CDR2 FQGNSA. CDR3 length equals 16 residues. With 0 bases clipped from V and 6 bases from J, the junction kept 4 bases outside the gene matches. The DNA of the CDR3 is TGTGCCAGCAGCTTAGCGACAGGGGCGACTAATTCACCCCTCCACTTT. Residues: CASSLATGATNSPLHF.

The chain uses TRBV10-3 and TRBJ2-2; 8 nucleotides agree with TRBD1. Germline assignment: CDR1 ENHRY and CDR2 SYGVKD. The V segment lost 11 bases and the J segment 7 bases; nucleotides outside the gene matches: 6. This CDR3 has 12 residues. The DNA of the CDR3 is TGTGCCTCGGGACAGGCGAACGGGGAGCTGTTTTTT. Protein sequence: CASGQANGELFF.

In the case of this clone: Other DNA sequences in the same sample also yield this CDR3. The chain joins TRBV27 to TRBJ2-7; weak D call: TRBD1 (6 bases). The V end was cut by 7 bases, the J end by 6 bases, with 19 bases between. This CDR3 has 14 residues. Germline values: CDR1 MNHEY, CDR2 SMNVEV (reference sequence). The CDR3 DNA reads as TGTGCCAGCACCACCTTGACAGGAGCAGGCGAGCAGTACTTC. Protein sequence: CASTTLTGAGEQYF.

This clone was seen only a few times. The CDR3 loop reads CASSQDGGPGQGQNIQYF. CDR3 coding DNA: TGCGCCAGCAGCCAAGATGGGGGGCCCGGACAGGGTCAAAACATTCAGTACTTC. This sequence joins TRBV4-3 and TRBJ2-4; 8 bases are shared with TRBD1. Unmatched junction bases numbered 12, after V lost 0 bases and J lost 5 bases. CDR3 size: 18 residues. The germline CDR1 and CDR2 sequences are LGHNA and YSLEER.

This chain connects TRBV4-2 to TRBJ2-1; 7 bases map to TRBD2. In germline, CDR1 is LGHNA, CDR2 YNFKEQ. The CDR3 covers 17 residues. V shed 5 bases and J 0 bases; nucleotides not matched to a gene: 10. CDR3 region: CASSWEGRAASYNEQFF. The CDR3 nucleotides are TGTGCCAGCAGCTGGGAGGGCCGGGCGGCCTCCTACAATGAGCAGTTCTTC.

The chain carries TRBV27 and TRBJ2-6; TRBD1 agrees at 7 bases. Per germline, CDR1 MNHEY and CDR2 SMNVEV (reference sequence). CDR3 length equals 17 residues. The J segment lost 2 bases and the V segment lost 6 bases, leaving 10 bases of the junction unmatched. As DNA, the CDR3 is TGTGCCAGCAGCCAAGACAGGGACCGGGCTGGGGCCAACGTCCTGACTTTC. Translation: CASSQDRDRAGANVLTF.